This T cell receptor beta chain stems from a study of T cells in Graves' hyperthyroidism and ophthalmopathy. The investigators amplified TCR beta CDR3 regions from RNA transcripts. Researchers ran a first-round RT-PCR on the TCR CDR3 using the HTBI primer set. TCRdb reanalysed the multiplex PCR reads using MiXCR and keeps one entry per CDR3 protein. The profile covers about 540,000 distinct CDR3 sequences, with around 42% appearing a single time and roughly 7.7% taken by the ten largest. Study-wide results and limits: The blood repertoire included most of the expanded thyroid clonotypes above 0.001. In the analysis, a 13 V-J model separated ophthalmopathy from stable hyperthyroidism. The model foresaw ophthalmopathy a median approximately 6.1 months prior to onset.

Points on this clonotype: Antigen specificity is unknown.

CDR1 is SQVTM, CDR2 ANQGSEA, per germline. Germline trimming cut 3 bases from V and 4 bases from J; bases unmatched to any gene: 5. This CDR3 spans 13 amino acids. In making diagnoses, clinical symptoms, serum thyroxine and TRAb, thyroid ultrasound and orbital computed tomography were all used. The V and J genes are TRBV29-1 and TRBJ1-2, with TRBD1 identical over 7 bases. Specimen: peripheral blood or thyroid tissue (not recorded which). The receptor comes from a woman between 18 and 29 years old with Graves' hyperthyroidism. The CDR3 protein is CSVETGKRYGYTF. The CDR3 DNA sequence: TGCAGCGTTGAGACAGGGAAGCGCTATGGCTACACCTTC. The full variable domain, in which reference TRBV29-1 and TRBJ1-2 provide the parts outside the CDR3, is SAVISQKPSRDICQRGTSLTIQCQVDSQVTMMFWYRQQPGQSLTLIATANQGSEATYESGFVIDKFPISRPNLTFSTLTVSNMSPEDSSIYLCSVETGKRYGYTFGSGTRLTVV.